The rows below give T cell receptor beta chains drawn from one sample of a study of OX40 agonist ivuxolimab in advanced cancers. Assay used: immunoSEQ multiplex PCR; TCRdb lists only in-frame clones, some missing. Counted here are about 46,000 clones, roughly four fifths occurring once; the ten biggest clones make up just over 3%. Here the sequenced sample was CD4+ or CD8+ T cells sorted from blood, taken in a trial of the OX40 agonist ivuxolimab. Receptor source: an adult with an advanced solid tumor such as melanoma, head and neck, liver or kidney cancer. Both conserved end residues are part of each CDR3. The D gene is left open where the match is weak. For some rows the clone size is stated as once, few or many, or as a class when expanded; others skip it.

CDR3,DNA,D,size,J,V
CASSLPETGLYEQYF,TGCGCCAGCAGCTTGCCGGAGACAGGGTTATACGAGCAGTACTTC,TRBD1,few,TRBJ2-7,TRBV5-1
CASSYSGQGAYEQYF,TGTGCCAGCAGTTACTCCGGACAGGGCGCCTACGAGCAGTACTTC,TRBD1,-,TRBJ2-7,TRBV6-6
CASSLSRSNQPQHF,TGTGCCAGCAGCTTGTCCAGATCCAATCAGCCCCAGCATTTT,-,-,TRBJ1-5,TRBV13
CASSGGRGTVTNNEQFF,TGTGCCAGCAGCGGGGGAAGGGGGACAGTGACTAACAATGAGCAGTTCTTC,TRBD1,-,TRBJ2-1,TRBV5-4
CASSPGWGYEQYF,TGCGCCAGCAGCCCGGGATGGGGTTACGAGCAGTACTTC,-,-,TRBJ2-7,TRBV5-1
CASTGHPSYEQYF,TGTGCCAGCACGGGCCACCCCTCCTACGAGCAGTACTTC,-,-,TRBJ2-7,TRBV28
CASSPHLATEMNTEAFF,TGTGCCAGCAGCCCACACCTAGCGACAGAAATGAACACTGAAGCTTTCTTT,-,-,TRBJ1-1,TRBV7-2
CASSQGYRTSITGELFF,TGTGCCAGCAGCCAGGGGTATCGGACTAGCATAACCGGGGAGCTGTTTTTT,TRBD2,few,TRBJ2-2,TRBV14
CASSLGPRVDTQYF,TGTGCCAGCAGCTTGGGCCCTCGTGTAGATACGCAGTATTTT,-,-,TRBJ2-3,TRBV2
CASYQRVPVVSAGSGANVLTF,TGTGCCAGTTACCAACGGGTGCCAGTAGTATCTGCAGGGTCTGGGGCCAACGTCCTGACTTTC,-,-,TRBJ2-6,TRBV19
CASNPGGGGTPLHF,TGTGCCAGCAACCCGGGGGGGGGTGGAACACCCCTCCACTTT,-,-,TRBJ1-6,TRBV11-2
CASSGQLNTEAFF,TGTGCCAGCAGCGGACAGCTAAACACTGAAGCTTTCTTT,-,-,TRBJ1-1,TRBV6-1
CASSPTGSSYEQYF,TGCGCCAGCAGCCCGACAGGGAGCTCCTACGAGCAGTACTTC,TRBD1,-,TRBJ2-7,TRBV5-1
CEIVGNLSSGNTIYF,TGCGAAATCGTGGGGAACCTGTCCTCTGGAAACACCATATATTTT,-,-,TRBJ1-3,TRBV10-1
CASSSHGIRGYTF,TGTGCCAGCAGCTCTCACGGGATTCGTGGCTACACCTTC,-,-,TRBJ1-2,TRBV7-9
CASSYTGGSTEAFF,TGTGCCAGCAGCTACACAGGGGGGAGCACTGAAGCTTTCTTT,TRBD1,-,TRBJ1-1,TRBV11-3
CASSLDLWVNSPLHF,TGTGCCAGCAGTTTGGACCTGTGGGTTAATTCACCCCTCCACTTT,-,-,TRBJ1-6,TRBV27
CASSQTPGGTNEKLFF,TGCGCCAGCAGCCAGACTCCAGGGGGAACTAATGAAAAACTGTTTTTT,TRBD1,-,TRBJ1-4,TRBV4-3
CASSQGGGYNSPLHF,TGCGCCAGCAGCCAAGGGGGGGGCTATAATTCACCCCTCCACTTT,-,-,TRBJ1-6,TRBV4-3
CASSLLAGGNTGELFF,TGTGCCAGCAGCCTACTAGCTGGGGGGAACACCGGGGAGCTGTTTTTT,-,few,TRBJ2-2,TRBV4-2
CASSAGQAYEQYF,TGTGCCAGCAGCGCGGGACAGGCCTACGAGCAGTACTTC,TRBD1,-,TRBJ2-7,TRBV9
CASRLAGSPTDTQYF,TGTGCCAGCCGACTAGCGGGGAGTCCCACAGATACGCAGTATTTT,TRBD2,-,TRBJ2-3,TRBV19
CASTRRNTGELFF,TGTGCCAGCACCCGTAGGAACACCGGGGAGCTGTTTTTT,-,once,TRBJ2-2,TRBV5-4
CASSPRDRDDSPLHF,TGTGCCAGCAGCCCCCGGGACAGGGATGATTCACCCCTCCACTTT,TRBD1,-,TRBJ1-6,TRBV6-5
CASSLDRTLNEQFF,TGCGCCAGCAGCTTGGACAGGACCCTCAATGAGCAGTTCTTC,-,-,TRBJ2-1,TRBV5-1
CASSLGSSSNQPQHF,TGTGCCAGCAGCCTCGGAAGTTCCAGCAATCAGCCCCAGCATTTT,-,once,TRBJ1-5,TRBV11-2
CASSPGTHRSEAFF,TGTGCCAGCAGCCCTGGCACCCACAGGTCGGAAGCTTTCTTT,-,-,TRBJ1-1,TRBV11-2
CAISPREVLEQYF,TGTGCCATCAGTCCAAGGGAGGTCCTCGAGCAGTACTTC,-,medium-sized,TRBJ2-7,TRBV10-3
CASSPHAGGAGELFF,TGTGCCAGCAGTCCCCACGCAGGGGGGGCCGGGGAGCTGTTTTTT,-,-,TRBJ2-2,TRBV25-1
CASRPRVDETGANVLTF,TGCGCCAGCAGGCCAAGGGTGGACGAGACTGGGGCCAACGTCCTGACTTTC,-,once,TRBJ2-6,TRBV4-1
CASRRQLPYEQYF,TGTGCCAGCAGACGGCAACTACCCTACGAGCAGTACTTC,-,few,TRBJ2-7,TRBV6-5
CSASGNYGYTF,TGCAGTGCTAGCGGAAACTATGGCTACACCTTC,-,-,TRBJ1-2,TRBV20-1
CASSYSGQLNDGAFF,TGTGCCAGCAGTTACTCTGGCCAGCTGAACGACGGAGCTTTCTTT,-,-,TRBJ1-1,TRBV6-6
CASGSSQLANEKLFF,TGTGCTAGTGGTTCGTCACAGCTTGCTAATGAAAAACTGTTTTTT,-,-,TRBJ1-4,TRBV12-5
CASRPGGTGGGYGYTF,TGTGCCAGCAGACCAGGGGGGACAGGGGGTGGCTATGGCTACACCTTC,TRBD1,-,TRBJ1-2,TRBV27
CASSQPLARGYTF,TGTGCCAGCAGTCAACCGCTAGCTAGGGGCTACACCTTC,-,once,TRBJ1-2,TRBV28
CASSQEGNSPLHF,TGTGCCAGCAGCCAAGAGGGGAATTCACCCCTCCACTTT,-,-,TRBJ1-6,TRBV2
CASSLGSGGSLQETQYF,TGCGCCAGCAGCTTGGGGAGCGGGGGGTCCCTTCAAGAGACCCAGTACTTC,TRBD2,-,TRBJ2-5,TRBV5-1
CASSQDNFGGLETQYF,TGTGCCAGCAGCCAAGATAATTTTGGGGGCCTAGAGACCCAGTACTTC,-,few,TRBJ2-5,TRBV14
CSARGFTEAFF,TGCAGTGCCAGAGGGTTCACTGAAGCTTTCTTT,-,few,TRBJ1-1,TRBV20-1
CASSGGTEAFF,TGTGCCAGCAGCGGGGGCACTGAAGCTTTCTTT,-,once,TRBJ1-1,TRBV11-2
CASSTNGGNYGYTF,TGCGCCAGCAGCACGAACGGGGGTAACTATGGCTACACCTTC,-,-,TRBJ1-2,TRBV5-1
CASSPITGGGEKLFF,TGTGCCAGCAGCCCAATCACAGGGGGGGGTGAAAAACTGTTTTTT,TRBD1,-,TRBJ1-4,TRBV7-6
CASSPAGGPYTQYF,TGTGCCAGCAGCCCAGCGGGGGGGCCGTATACGCAGTATTTT,TRBD2,medium-sized,TRBJ2-3,TRBV11-3
CASSLGVGAGTGELFF,TGTGCCAGCAGCTTAGGTGTCGGGGCGGGCACCGGGGAGCTGTTTTTT,-,-,TRBJ2-2,TRBV7-6
CASSSEGVEQYF,TGTGCCAGCAGTTCCGAAGGGGTCGAGCAGTACTTC,-,-,TRBJ2-7,TRBV2
CASSPGGHEKLFF,TGTGCCAGCAGTCCAGGGGGCCATGAAAAACTGTTTTTT,TRBD1,-,TRBJ1-4,TRBV2
CASSSRDEAFF,TGTGCCAGCAGCTCCCGGGACGAAGCTTTCTTT,-,few,TRBJ1-1,TRBV7-9
CASSLQEFSDEQYF,TGTGCCAGCAGCTTGCAGGAATTTAGTGACGAGCAGTACTTC,-,-,TRBJ2-7,TRBV5-4
CASSEWVGAEAFF,TGCGCCAGCAGTGAATGGGTCGGCGCTGAAGCTTTCTTT,-,-,TRBJ1-1,TRBV10-1